Given below is one TCR beta chain in context. Its specific antigen is unknown. The input lacks base qualities; no much larger clone sits a single base away. The data were obtained in a study of identical twins (dated by TCRdb to the mid-2010s). Study-level background: To test whether fetal clonotypes persist, the study used deep sequencing on TCR alpha and beta repertoires from monozygotic twins, unrelated adults of various ages, and cord blood. To rule out contamination, replicate twin experiments were performed at different times with different library preparation protocols. Study-level results and caveats: In monozygotic twins, recombination models systematically underestimated out-of-frame TCR alpha sharing, but the models matched the sharing seen between unrelated individuals. Fewer insertions were carried by abundant cord blood beta clonotypes, a similar but weaker trend appeared in young adult naive repertoires, and no such trend appeared in memory repertoires. Because the same donors could not be followed over many years, conclusions were based on cross-sectional statistical analysis. Compared with coincidental sharing between unrelated individuals, out-of-frame TCR alpha sequences shared between twins had an excess of sequences with low generation probability. A weaker excess of twin sharing was found in beta out-of-frame sequences because the signal-to-noise ratio was lowered by fewer shared sequences. Zero-insertion analyses could be partly confounded by invariant T cells such as MAIT and iNKT, though diverse VJ usage argued against such confounding for most clonotypes.

Only healthy Caucasian donors were included. The twin cohort comprised three pairs of female monozygotic twins, all aged about 18 to 29 years. Peripheral blood mononuclear cells were the source from which RNA for the TCR libraries was isolated. The library was made by 5' RACE. Sequencer: Illumina HiSeq 2000. Template switching introduced a universal primer binding site; the final cDNA contained a unique molecular identifier, enabling accurate counting of TCR cDNA molecules. Specific primers in the conserved constant-segment region were used to synthesize first-strand cDNA for the TCR alpha and beta chains. Each cDNA library was double barcoded, with a SMART-Mk sample barcode plus Illumina barcodes, to control for contamination. TruSeq adapter sequences, together with Illumina sample barcodes, were added in two successive PCR steps. The Illumina HiSeq platform was used with custom primers to sequence TCR alpha and beta cDNA libraries. Regarding the original processing steps: MiGEC processed the raw reads to extract unique molecular identifiers, while MiXCR was used to determine the CDR3 positions. Recombination models were inferred per individual with the repgenHMM and IGoR tools using an EM algorithm. Shared clonotype analysis was performed with the tcR package in R, normalizing sharing by the product of cloneset sizes. Out-of-frame nonproductive sequences were analyzed to study raw recombination free of thymic and clonal selection effects. TCRdb redid the processing of the public reads, applying fastp at Q25 and MiXCR, and retained in-frame beta chains. Under each unique CDR3 protein, matching rows form one entry showing the most common genes and DNA. The V and J calls, along with clone size, are taken from TCRdb and not from the paper's own processing. This sample holds 690,000 or so distinct CDR3 sequences; 8.6% were observed only once. Jointly, the top ten make up 0.8% to 1% of the sample.

The data also belong to a second study, concerning yellow fever vaccine responses in identical twins. Taken from the second paper: The T cell response to vaccination in identical twins was reported by the authors to appear partly convergent and partly personalized. Focusing on identical twins, the study followed the T cell clones that responded to the vaccine, and did so with precision.

This clonotype originated in a woman in her late teens or twenties in good health. Input material: PBMCs.

In nucleotide form, the sequence is TGCGCCAGCAGCTTGGTCCCGGGGGGCGGAGAGACCCAGTACTTC. It codes for CASSLVPGGGETQYF. Recombination connected TRBV5-1 to TRBJ2-5; TRBD2 is a possible D gene, resting on 7 matching bases. From the cysteine up to the phenylalanine, the CDR3 has a length of 15 residues. Here the CDR3 DNA is all that survives: 45 bases in frame from base 1. The trim is 0 bases for V and 4 bases for J, with a gap of 13 bases between the germline ends. The germline V gene supplies CDR1 SGHRS and CDR2 YFSETQ.